The next 15 T cell receptor beta chains were all read from a single sample in a study of blood T cell repertoires in COVID-19. TCRdb's table, derived via immunoSEQ multiplex PCR, lists solely in-frame clones and lacks some. The sample lists 35,000 to 40,000 clones, about 90% occurring once. The source material was peripheral blood. These receptors originate from an older man with acute or convalescent COVID-19.

CDR3 in amino acids: CASSPGSEGGREAFF. CDR3 DNA: TGTGCCAGCTCACCAGGGTCGGAGGGAGGTCGTGAAGCTTTCTTT. The V gene is TRBV18, the J gene TRBJ1-1; D call uncertain. Germline V gives CDR1 KGHSH, CDR2 LQKENI. The CDR3 loop spans 15 amino acids. Trimming took off 2 bases at V and 7 bases at J, with 17 bases between the two ends.

The chain uses TRBV7-2 and TRBJ2-2; 12 bases fit TRBD2. CDR3 length equals 16 residues. The germline gives CDR1 SGHTA, CDR2 FQGNSA. Trimming removed 2 bases from V and 4 bases from J; junction bases left unmatched: 2. The CDR3 DNA reads as TGTGCCAGCAGCTTACTAGCGGGAGGGACCACCGGGGAGCTGTTTTTT. It translates to CASSLLAGGTTGELFF.

The CDR3 DNA is TGTGCCAGCAGCTTAGTCAGGCCCTACGAGCAGTACTTC. Protein sequence: CASSLVRPYEQYF. This rearrangement joins TRBV7-2 to TRBJ2-7; the D is unclear. The CDR3 spans 13 residues. CDR1 SGHTA and CDR2 FQGNSA come from the germline V gene. Trimming removed 1 base from V and 2 bases from J, with 6 bases in between.

The rearrangement links TRBV19 to TRBJ2-3, with TRBD2 identical over 8 bases. Germline V lookup: CDR1 LNHDA, CDR2 SQIVND (reference sequence). The CDR3 has 14 amino acids. J gave up 4 bases and V 5 bases, and 5 bases lay outside the gene matches. The CDR3 DNA follows: TGTGCCAGTAGTCTCAGACTAGCGTCAGATACGCAGTATTTT. Translated: CASSLRLASDTQYF.

The chain combines TRBV20-1 with TRBJ2-1; 11 bases align to TRBD2. The germline V gene has CDR1 DFQATT and CDR2 SNEGSKA (reference sequence). The CDR3 consists of 16 residues. J was trimmed by 3 bases and V by 3 bases; bases with no gene match: 7. Here the CDR3 reads CSASGRLAGIYNEQFF. CDR3 coding DNA: TGCAGTGCTAGTGGAAGACTAGCGGGAATCTACAATGAGCAGTTCTTC.

V and J are TRBV7-6 and TRBJ1-6; perhaps TRBD1 as D (6 bases). The CDR3 spans 14 residues. Between the trimmed V and J ends, which lost 5 bases and 7 bases, there was a span of 12 bases. Germline V gene lookup returns CDR1 SGHVS and CDR2 FNYEAQ. CDR3 bases: TGTGCCAGCAGCCAGAGGACAGCCAATTCACCCCTCCACTTT. It encodes CASSQRTANSPLHF.

V and J are TRBV11-1 and TRBJ2-1, with TRBD2 identical over 9 bases. V dropped 5 bases and J dropped 9; count of bases not matched to a gene: 14. The CDR3 is 16 amino acids. Germline CDR1 reads SGHAT; CDR2 reads FQDESV (reference sequence). The CDR3 coding sequence is TGTGCCAGCAGCCGCGGCCTAAGCGGGAGGAGTATTGAGCAGTTCTTC. This gives the protein CASSRGLSGRSIEQFF. Complete variable domain (other parts from reference TRBV11-1 and TRBJ2-1): EAEVAQSPRYKITEKSQAVAFWCDPISGHATLYWYRQILGQGPELLVQFQDESVVDDSQLPKDRFSAERLKGVDSTLKIQPAELGDSAMYLCASSRGLSGRSIEQFFGPGTRLTVL.

The J gene is TRBJ2-1, the V gene TRBV19, with 7 bases aligning to TRBD1. V lost 4 bases, J lost 6 bases, and 3 bases stayed unmatched. Germline V lookup: CDR1 LNHDA, CDR2 SQIVND (reference sequence). The CDR3 contains 13 residues. CDR3 in DNA: TGTGCCAGTAGTACCGGGACAGCCAATGAGCAGTTCTTC. Protein: CASSTGTANEQFF.

The CDR3 region is CASGKGTASTNEKLFF. The CDR3 nucleotides read TGTGCCAGCGGCAAGGGGACAGCTTCAACTAATGAAAAACTGTTTTTT. The V gene is TRBV28, the J gene TRBJ1-4; 7 nucleotides agree with TRBD1. This CDR3 comprises 16 residues. With V trimmed by 8 bases and J by 0 bases, 9 bases remained unmatched. The V gene's germline CDR1 is MDHEN and CDR2 SYDVKM.

This rearrangement joins TRBV25-1 to TRBJ2-1; tentatively, D is TRBD2 (6 bases). CDR3 size: 17 residues. Germline CDR1 reads MGHDK; CDR2 reads SYGVNS. With 3 bases removed from V and 4 bases from J, the gap between germline ends came to 19 bases. The DNA of the CDR3 is TGTGCCAGCAGTGAGGGTGGGGCGGAGGGGAGATACAATGAGCAGTTCTTC. This sequence encodes CASSEGGAEGRYNEQFF.

The chain couples TRBV10-2 to TRBJ2-7, with 8 nucleotides matching TRBD2. The CDR3 is 15 amino acids. Per germline, CDR1 WSHSY and CDR2 SAAADI. The V and J ends lost 5 bases and 6 bases, in that order; junction bases with no gene match: 12. In DNA form, the CDR3 reads TGCGCCAGCAGTTTCATGGGACTAGGCGTTTCCGAGCAGTACTTC. Its translation: CASSFMGLGVSEQYF.

The V and J genes are TRBV19 and TRBJ2-1, with a tentative D call TRBD1 (5 bases). This CDR3 has 15 amino acids. CDR1 and CDR2 (germline): LNHDA, SQIVND (reference sequence). V lost 6 bases and J 0 bases, leaving 12 bases between the germline ends. CDR3 DNA sequence: TGTGCCAGTAGGGGGCAGCTAAGCTCCTACAATGAGCAGTTCTTC. Translation: CASRGQLSSYNEQFF.

The rearrangement uses TRBV19 and TRBJ2-3; the D gene is possibly TRBD1 (7 bases). CDR1 is LNHDA and CDR2 is SQIVND in the germline V gene (reference sequence). V shed 5 bases and J shed 2 bases, with 14 bases lying between them. The CDR3 contains 15 residues. CDR3 in DNA: TGTGCCAGTAGTCTCCCAGGGGGGATCACAGATACGCAGTATTTT. Its protein product is CASSLPGGITDTQYF. Drawing the rest from reference TRBV19 and TRBJ2-3, the complete variable domain is DGGITQSPKYLFRKEGQNVTLSCEQNLNHDAMYWYRQDPGQGLRLIYYSQIVNDFQKGDIAEGYSVSREKKESFPLTVTSAQKNPTAFYLCASSLPGGITDTQYFGPGTRLTVL.

The V and J genes are TRBV29-1 and TRBJ1-2, with a weak D call TRBD1 (6 bases). Deletions cut 8 bases from V and 7 bases from J, with 17 bases between. Germline V gene sequence: CDR1 SQVTM, CDR2 ANQGSEA. The CDR3 length is 12 residues. CDR3 sequence (DNA): TGCAGCACATCCGGGACATCGGCTGGCTACACCTTC. Translation: CSTSGTSAGYTF.

The chain is built from TRBV27 and TRBJ2-3, with D unresolved. With 4 bases removed from V and 2 bases from J, the gap between germline ends came to 10 bases. CDR1 and CDR2 from the germline V gene are MNHEY and SMNVEV (reference sequence). This CDR3 is built from 14 residues. CDR3 region: CASSYGSSTDTQYF. The CDR3, as DNA: TGTGCCAGCAGTTACGGTTCGTCCACAGATACGCAGTATTTT.